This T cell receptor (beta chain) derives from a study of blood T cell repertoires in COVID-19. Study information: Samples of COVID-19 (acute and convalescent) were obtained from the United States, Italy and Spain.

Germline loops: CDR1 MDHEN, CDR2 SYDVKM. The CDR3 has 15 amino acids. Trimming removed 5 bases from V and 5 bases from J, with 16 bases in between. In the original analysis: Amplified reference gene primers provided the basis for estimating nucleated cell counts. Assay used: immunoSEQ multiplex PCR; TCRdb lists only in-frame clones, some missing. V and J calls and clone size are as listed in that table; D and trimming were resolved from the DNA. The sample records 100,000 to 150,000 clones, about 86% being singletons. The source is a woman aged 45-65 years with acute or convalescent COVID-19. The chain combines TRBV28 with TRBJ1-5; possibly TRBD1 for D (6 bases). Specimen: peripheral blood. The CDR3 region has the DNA TGTGCCAGCAGTCGGGGGGGCGGGGCACATCAGCCCCAGCATTTT. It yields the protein CASSRGGGAHQPQHF.